These 17 T cell receptor beta chains came from one sample sequenced in a study of blood T cell repertoires in COVID-19. Some clones are missing from TCRdb's copy, which holds only in-frame ones; the method was immunoSEQ multiplex PCR. The repertoire includes 200,000 to 250,000 clones, 85% to 90% of them detected once, and about 3.5% sits in the top ten. Sequenced input: PBMCs or T cells enriched from blood (not recorded which). Receptors were obtained from a young woman in a cohort exposed to, infected with or recovered from COVID-19 (not recorded which).

This chain joins TRBV14 and TRBJ1-1, with 7 bases identical to TRBD1. The J segment lost 1 base and the V segment lost 3 bases, leaving 14 bases of the junction unmatched. The CDR3 contains 18 residues. Germline CDR1 and CDR2: SGHDN and FVKESK. This CDR3 reads CASSHAVRGQPWNTEAFF. CDR3 nucleotides: TGTGCCAGCAGCCATGCGGTCCGGGGACAGCCATGGAACACTGAAGCTTTCTTT. The variable domain in full, with the rest retrieved from reference TRBV14 and TRBJ1-1, is EAGVTQFPSHSVIEKGQTVTLRCDPISGHDNLYWYRRVMGKEIKFLLHFVKESKQDESGMPNNRFLAERTGGTYSTLKVQPAELEDSGVYFCASSHAVRGQPWNTEAFFGQGTRLTVV.

The chain joins TRBV11-3 to TRBJ2-2, with D perhaps matching TRBD2 (5 bases). This CDR3 spans 15 amino acids. Germline V lookup: CDR1 SGHNT, CDR2 YENEEA. Trimming took 1 base from V and 3 from J, leaving 9 bases between them. CDR3 sequence: CASSLVTGYTGELFF. As DNA, the CDR3 is TGTGCCAGCAGCTTAGTTACGGGATACACCGGGGAGCTGTTTTTT. Together with reference TRBV11-3 and TRBJ2-2, the CDR3 gives the full variable domain: EAGVVQSPRYKIIEKKQPVAFWCNPISGHNTLYWYLQNLGQGPELLIRYENEEAVDDSQLPKDRFSAERLKGVDSTLKIQPAELGDSAVYLCASSLVTGYTGELFFGEGSRLTVL.

The rearrangement uses TRBV27 and TRBJ2-3; 7 nucleotides align to TRBD2. CDR1 and CDR2 (germline): MNHEY, SMNVEV (reference sequence). CDR3 length: 14 amino acids. J gave up 2 bases and V 3 bases, and 2 bases lay outside the gene matches. Here the CDR3 reads CASSFERDTDTQYF. CDR3 sequence (DNA): TGTGCCAGCAGTTTTGAGCGGGACACAGATACGCAGTATTTT.

The rearrangement links TRBV30 to TRBJ2-7; TRBD1 might be the D (5 bases). Germline-derived CDR1 and CDR2 are GTSNPN and SVGIG (reference sequence). This CDR3 has 15 amino acids. Between the trimmed V and J ends, which lost 0 bases and 4 bases, there was a span of 16 bases. The CDR3: CAWSVLGAGSYEQYF. The CDR3 nucleotides read TGTGCCTGGAGTGTTTTAGGGGCAGGATCTTACGAGCAGTACTTC.

This chain connects TRBV10-2 to TRBJ2-1; TRBD2 agrees at 8 bases. In germline, CDR1 is WSHSY, CDR2 SAAADI. Trimming at V came to 6 bases and at J to 5 bases, leaving 3 bases not matched to a gene. The CDR3 is 13 residues long. CDR3 sequence: CASSGGADNEQFF. The CDR3 bases are TGCGCCAGCAGCGGGGGGGCCGACAATGAGCAGTTCTTC.

The chain joins TRBV19 to TRBJ1-5; weak D call: TRBD1 (6 bases). Germline assignment: CDR1 LNHDA and CDR2 SQIVND (reference sequence). This CDR3 contains 18 residues. Trimming removed 3 bases from V and 2 bases from J, with 20 bases in between. For the CDR3, the DNA is TGTGCCAGTAGTATCTTCGGGACATATAAAGAGGGCAATCAGCCCCAGCATTTT. Its translation is CASSIFGTYKEGNQPQHF.

Concerning this clone itself: Different DNA sequences within this sample yield the same CDR3. The chain carries TRBV18 and TRBJ2-5; D not certain. V gave up 6 bases and J gave up 1 base, with 9 bases separating them. Germline CDR1 KGHSH, CDR2 LQKENI. The CDR3 contains 13 residues. CDR3 protein: CASSPGLQETQYF. In nucleotides, the CDR3 is TGTGCCAGCTCTCCGGGTCTCCAAGAGACCCAGTACTTC.

The chain combines TRBV7-2 with TRBJ2-1; maybe TRBD2 (7 bases). The CDR3 spans 13 residues. Germline V lookup: CDR1 SGHTA, CDR2 FQGNSA. Trimming cost V 8 bases and J 6 bases, with 14 bases left between them. The CDR3 coding sequence is TGTGCCAGCTGCAGGGGAGGGCTCAATGAGCAGTTCTTC. This codes for CASCRGGLNEQFF.

V and J are TRBV5-8 and TRBJ1-3, with 10 nucleotides matching TRBD1. Germline values: CDR1 SGHTS, CDR2 YDEGEE. The junction had 13 bases not matched to a gene; V was cut back by 7 bases and J by 0 bases. CDR3 length: 18 residues. The chain's CDR3 is CASFGGQGQPNSGNTIYF. For the CDR3, the DNA is TGTGCCAGCTTCGGGGGACAGGGGCAACCCAACTCTGGAAACACCATATATTTT.

The chain has TRBV27 and TRBJ1-1, with 7 bases fitting TRBD1. The CDR3 runs 14 residues. V shed 5 bases and J 2 bases; nucleotides not matched to a gene: 5. CDR1 and CDR2 (germline): MNHEY, SMNVEV (reference sequence). The CDR3 nucleotides are TGTGCCAGCAGTGACAGGGATGGTAACACTGAAGCTTTCTTT. It translates to CASSDRDGNTEAFF.

The rearrangement links TRBV5-4 to TRBJ2-4, with D possibly matching TRBD1 (7 bases). The germline V and J ends were trimmed by 2 bases and 5 bases, with 17 bases remaining between them. The CDR3 has 16 residues. Germline assignment: CDR1 SGHNT and CDR2 YYREEE (reference sequence). The CDR3 here is CASSFGQGGPENIQYF. DNA for the CDR3: TGTGCCAGCAGCTTTGGGCAGGGGGGTCCCGAAAACATTCAGTACTTC. Together with reference TRBV5-4 and TRBJ2-4, the CDR3 gives the full variable domain: ETGVTQSPTHLIKTRGQQVTLRCSSQSGHNTVSWYQQALGQGPQFIFQYYREEENGRGNFPPRFSGLQFPNYSSELNVNALELDDSALYLCASSFGQGGPENIQYFGAGTRLSVL.

The CDR3 is CATSRDAYGNQPQHF. The CDR3 nucleotides read TGTGCCACCAGCAGAGACGCGTACGGCAATCAGCCCCAGCATTTT. The J gene is TRBJ1-5, the V gene TRBV15; the D is unclear. Looked up from germline, CDR1 is LNHNV and CDR2 is YYDKDF (reference sequence). The CDR3 runs 15 residues. V was clipped by 0 bases and J by 2 bases, with 8 bases between them.

The chain carries TRBV19 and TRBJ2-2; 11 bases map to TRBD1. CDR1 and CDR2 (germline): LNHDA, SQIVND (reference sequence). The CDR3 sequence is 15 residues long. V dropped 5 bases and J dropped 5; count of bases not matched to a gene: 4. The CDR3 loop reads CASSGTGGLTGELFF. The DNA for the CDR3 is TGTGCCAGTAGTGGGACAGGGGGATTGACCGGGGAGCTGTTTTTT.

V and J are TRBV2 and TRBJ2-2; 8 positions match TRBD1. The CDR3 consists of 16 residues. Trimming removed 5 bases from V and 1 base from J; junction bases left unmatched: 6. The germline gives CDR1 SNHLY, CDR2 FYNNEI. In nucleotides, the CDR3 is TGTGCCAGCAGTTTAATAGGGACAGGGAACACCGGGGAGCTGTTTTTT. As protein: CASSLIGTGNTGELFF.

The chain recombines TRBV27 with TRBJ2-1; D is uncertain. From germline, CDR1 is MNHEY and CDR2 SMNVEV (reference sequence). V dropped 0 bases and J dropped 2 bases, with 11 bases sitting between them. There are 16 residues in the CDR3. The CDR3 nucleotides are TGTGCCAGCAGTTTATCATATCAGGTAACCTACAATGAGCAGTTCTTC. Translation: CASSLSYQVTYNEQFF.

The V call is TRBV2, the J call TRBJ1-5; perhaps TRBD1 as D (5 bases). The V gene's germline CDR1 is SNHLY and CDR2 FYNNEI. Trimming removed 4 bases from V and 5 bases from J, with 12 bases in between. The CDR3 is made up of 14 amino acids. The CDR3 nucleotides are TGTGCCAGCAGTGGGCAAAGGGGTTATCAGCCCCAGCATTTT. Encoded protein: CASSGQRGYQPQHF. Variable domain in full (rest from reference TRBV2 and TRBJ1-5): EPEVTQTPSHQVTQMGQEVILRCVPISNHLYFYWYRQILGQKVEFLVSFYNNEISEKSEIFDDQFSVERPDGSNFTLKIRSTKLEDSAMYFCASSGQRGYQPQHFGDGTRLSIL.

CDR3 in DNA: TGTGCCAGCAGCGGCCGGACAGGGGGGACCTACAATGAGCAGTTCTTC. Its translation is CASSGRTGGTYNEQFF. The chain combines TRBV7-8 with TRBJ2-1; TRBD1 matches at 10 bases. V gave up 5 bases and J gave up 2 bases; unmatched junction bases: 6. Germline V gene data show CDR1 as SGHVS and CDR2 as FQNEAQ. The CDR3 contains 16 residues.